This entry lists 32 T cell receptor beta chains sequenced from one sample in a study of cytomegalovirus exposure and HLA in healthy donors. Primers: 60 Vbeta forward and 13 Jbeta reverse. The assay was immunoSEQ multiplex PCR, and TCRdb's table has in-frame clones only and misses some. The sample has about 70,000 clones, 74% seen once. Specimen: PBMCs. These receptors originate from a human donor in good health.

V gene TRBV5-4 combines with J gene TRBJ1-2; a weak D match, TRBD1 (5 bases). The V gene lost 4 bases and the J gene lost 8 bases, with 21 bases spanning the gap. The CDR3 contains 15 residues. The germline gives CDR1 SGHNT, CDR2 YYREEE (reference sequence). Here the CDR3 reads CASSPTGGVIGGYTF. CDR3 coding DNA: TGTGCCAGCAGCCCCACCGGGGGAGTGATTGGAGGCTACACCTTC.

This clone was observed a few times. The genes are TRBV19 and TRBJ1-2, with 7 bases that match TRBD1. Germline-derived CDR1 and CDR2 are LNHDA and SQIVND (reference sequence). CDR3 size: 15 residues. Trimming took 4 bases from V and 2 from J; bases not matched to a gene: 7. The CDR3 sequence: CASSNPRGKNYGYTF. Written as DNA, the CDR3 is TGTGCCAGTAGTAACCCCAGGGGGAAAAACTATGGCTACACCTTC.

This chain joins TRBV6-5 and TRBJ1-3; D remains unclear. The CDR3 is 14 amino acids. Germline values: CDR1 MNHEY, CDR2 SVGAGI. Trimming removed 4 bases at V and 0 bases at J, with 7 bases between. CDR3 sequence reads: CASSSESSGNTIYF. DNA for the CDR3: TGTGCCAGCAGTTCGGAGAGCTCTGGAAACACCATATATTTT.

This clone occurred once. V gene TRBV5-1 combines with J gene TRBJ1-4, with D possibly being TRBD1 (5 bases). V lost 4 bases to trimming and J lost 2 bases, with 15 bases between them. The CDR3 spans 16 residues. In germline, CDR1 is SGHRS, CDR2 YFSETQ. The CDR3 spells CASSQNPGMTNEKLFF. The CDR3 nucleotides read TGCGCCAGCAGCCAAAACCCAGGGATGACTAATGAAAAACTGTTTTTT.

This chain uses TRBV5-1 with TRBJ2-7; perhaps TRBD1 as D (7 bases). V lost 4 bases to trimming and J lost 6 bases, with 23 bases between them. The CDR3 runs to 16 residues. Germline assignment: CDR1 SGHRS and CDR2 YFSETQ. This chain's CDR3 is CASSAGQRAFSGEQYF. The DNA for the CDR3 is TGCGCCAGCAGCGCGGGACAGCGGGCCTTTTCGGGCGAGCAGTACTTC.

The chain joins TRBV29-1 to TRBJ2-1; maybe TRBD1 (5 bases). CDR3 length: 14 amino acids. The ends were cut back, 3 bases at V and 7 bases at J, with 16 bases in the middle. CDR1 is SQVTM, CDR2 ANQGSEA, per germline. The CDR3 nucleotides read TGCAGCGTTGATCCGTGGAAAGCAGGGAATGAGCAGTTCTTC. As protein: CSVDPWKAGNEQFF.

The V call is TRBV19, the J call TRBJ1-5; unclear D gene. The CDR3 sequence is 14 residues long. V was clipped by 3 bases and J by 3 bases, with 9 bases between them. Per the germline V gene, CDR1 is LNHDA and CDR2 is SQIVND (reference sequence). The CDR3 is CASSIGQSNQPQHF. CDR3 sequence (DNA): TGTGCCAGTAGTATTGGGCAGTCCAATCAGCCCCAGCATTTT.

This sequence joins TRBV5-6 and TRBJ1-5, with TRBD1 as a possible D gene (6 bases). The germline V gene encodes CDR1 SGHDT and CDR2 YYEEEE. The CDR3 consists of 15 residues. Trimming stripped 0 bases from V and 1 base from J, with 8 bases between. CDR3 residues: CASSLGRGSNQPQHF. The CDR3, as DNA: TGTGCCAGCAGCTTGGGAAGGGGGAGCAATCAGCCCCAGCATTTT. The full variable domain, with the rest looked up from reference TRBV5-6 and TRBJ1-5, is DAGVTQSPTHLIKTRGQQVTLRCSPKSGHDTVSWYQQALGQGPQFIFQYYEEEERQRGNFPDRFSGHQFPNYSSELNVNALLLGDSALYLCASSLGRGSNQPQHFGDGTRLSIL.

The gene calls are TRBV15 and TRBJ1-5, with D possibly matching TRBD1 (5 bases). Germline loops: CDR1 LNHNV, CDR2 YYDKDF (reference sequence). The CDR3 spans 15 residues. V was pared by 1 base and J by 7 bases, with 14 bases between. The CDR3 DNA reads TGTGCCACCAGCAGAGTGCGGGGGTCGGTACAGCCCCAGCATTTT. This sequence encodes CATSRVRGSVQPQHF.

The V gene is TRBV18, the J gene TRBJ2-6, with 7 nucleotides matching TRBD1. Losses at the gene ends were 4 bases for V and 2 bases for J; bases not matched to a gene: 2. CDR1 is KGHSH, CDR2 LQKENI, per germline. The CDR3 contains 15 residues. CDR3 amino acids: CASSRTGAGANVLTF. The DNA of the CDR3 is TGTGCCAGCTCACGTACAGGGGCTGGGGCCAACGTCCTGACTTTC.

The chain joins TRBV5-6 to TRBJ2-5, with 8 bases lining up with TRBD1. CDR1 and CDR2 from the germline V gene are SGHDT and YYEEEE. Trimming removed 3 bases from V and 4 bases from J; junction bases left unmatched: 11. CDR3 size: 16 residues. Here the CDR3 DNA reads TGTGCCAGCAGCTCGGAACAGGGGGTGGGTCTAGAGACCCAGTACTTC. Protein product: CASSSEQGVGLETQYF.

This sequence joins TRBV6-5 and TRBJ1-5, with TRBD1 matching 7 bases. The germline V gene encodes CDR1 MNHEY and CDR2 SVGAGI. V lost 6 bases, J lost 1 base, and 3 bases stayed unmatched. The CDR3 consists of 14 residues. CDR3 sequence (DNA): TGTGCCAGCAGCCGGGGACAGAGCAATCAGCCCCAGCATTTT. Translation gives CASSRGQSNQPQHF.

CDR3 in amino acids: CSPKQNTEAFF. The CDR3, as DNA: TGCAGTCCCAAGCAGAACACTGAAGCTTTCTTT. This chain links TRBV20-1 with TRBJ1-1; no clear D. The CDR3 is 11 residues long. Germline lookup yields CDR1 DFQATT and CDR2 SNEGSKA (reference sequence). The V end lost 8 bases, the J end lost 1 base, and 8 bases lay between the germline ends.

The V and J genes are TRBV13 and TRBJ1-2; 9 bases line up with TRBD1. In germline, CDR1 is PRHDT, CDR2 FYEKMQ (reference sequence). V shed 0 bases and J 5 bases; nucleotides not matched to a gene: 7. The CDR3 consists of 16 residues. Here the CDR3 DNA reads TGTGCCAGCAGCTTAGGCACAGGGGGCGCGGGGTATGGCTACACCTTC. It encodes CASSLGTGGAGYGYTF.

This clone was observed a handful of times. The chain recombines TRBV29-1 with TRBJ2-2, with TRBD2 matching over 11 bases. V lost 7 bases, J lost 5 bases, and 12 bases stayed unmatched. The germline CDR1 and CDR2 sequences are SQVTM and ANQGSEA. This CDR3 contains 16 residues. The CDR3 reads CSAQGTLAGGTGELFF. In DNA, the CDR3 is TGCAGCGCCCAAGGGACCTTAGCGGGAGGGACCGGGGAGCTGTTTTTT.

V usage is TRBV11-2 and J usage is TRBJ2-2, with 8 nucleotides matching TRBD1. CDR3 size: 14 residues. The germline gives CDR1 SGHAT, CDR2 FQNNGV. V lost 1 base and J lost 6; bases outside the gene matches: 1. As DNA, the CDR3 is TGTGCCAGCAGCTTAGGGACAGGGTCCGGGGAGCTGTTTTTT. Translating it yields CASSLGTGSGELFF.

The gene calls are TRBV30 and TRBJ2-2, with D possibly being TRBD1 (6 bases). Trimming pared 3 bases from V and 4 bases from J, leaving 12 bases between. The CDR3 is 14 residues long. Looked up from germline, CDR1 is GTSNPN and CDR2 is SVGIG (reference sequence). The CDR3 DNA follows: TGTGCCTGGAGGGCAGGGGACCGCACCGGGGAGCTGTTTTTT. Translated: CAWRAGDRTGELFF.

V and J are TRBV10-3 and TRBJ2-3; D gene unclear. CDR3 length equals 13 residues. The germline V and J ends were trimmed by 3 bases and 2 bases, with 6 bases remaining between them. Germline V gene data show CDR1 as ENHRY and CDR2 as SYGVKD. CDR3 sequence: CAISDLSTDTQYF. The DNA of the CDR3 is TGTGCCATCAGTGATCTCTCCACAGATACGCAGTATTTT.

The V gene is TRBV7-3, the J gene TRBJ2-5; 11 nucleotides agree with TRBD2. J gave up 4 bases and V 1 base, and 2 bases lay outside the gene matches. This CDR3 is 15 amino acids long. CDR1 is SGHTA and CDR2 is FQGTGA in the germline V gene. The CDR3 DNA reads TGTGCCAGCAGCTTAAGCCTAGCGGGAGGAGAGACCCAGTACTTC. It specifies CASSLSLAGGETQYF.

The count of this clone is one. The rearrangement links TRBV7-2 to TRBJ2-7, with 10 bases that match TRBD1. The CDR3 extends over 15 amino acids. J lost 4 bases, V lost 4 bases, and 7 bases had no gene match. Germline assignment: CDR1 SGHTA and CDR2 FQGNSA. As DNA, the CDR3 is TGTGCCAGCAGCTCCCGACAGGGGGCAGGATACGAGCAGTACTTC. It translates to CASSSRQGAGYEQYF.

The gene calls are TRBV5-4 and TRBJ2-7; the D gene is possibly TRBD2 (6 bases). Germline CDR1 reads SGHNT; CDR2 reads YYREEE (reference sequence). The V gene lost 2 bases and the J gene lost 4 bases, with 16 bases spanning the gap. The CDR3 has 15 residues. The CDR3 loop is CASSFEIGRSYEQYF. The CDR3 DNA reads TGTGCCAGCAGCTTCGAAATCGGGAGAAGTTACGAGCAGTACTTC.

The CDR3 loop reads CASSVHGLQESYEQYF. CDR3 sequence (DNA): TGTGCCAGCAGCGTCCACGGGCTACAGGAATCCTACGAGCAGTACTTC. The chain uses TRBV11-2 and TRBJ2-7, with D perhaps matching TRBD1 (5 bases). CDR1 is SGHAT, CDR2 FQNNGV, per germline. The V gene lost 5 bases and the J gene lost 1 base, with 18 bases spanning the gap. The CDR3 runs to 16 residues.

The gene calls are TRBV5-4 and TRBJ2-5; 10 bases align to TRBD2. TRBJ2-7 explains the end of the DNA better; the J call may be wrong. There are 15 residues in the CDR3. Germline-derived CDR1 and CDR2 are SGHNT and YYREEE (reference sequence). CDR3 in DNA: TGTGCCAGCAGCTTGGGACTAGCGGGTGTCTACGAGCAGTACTTC. Translation: CASSLGLAGVYEQYF.

The chain couples TRBV6-4 to TRBJ1-5; 7 bases are shared with TRBD1. Per germline, CDR1 MRHNA and CDR2 SNTAGT. CDR3 length: 13 residues. V lost 10 bases, J lost 3 bases, and 6 bases stayed unmatched. CDR3 in amino acids: CAKTQGVNQPQHF. CDR3 nucleotides: TGTGCCAAAACTCAGGGGGTCAATCAGCCCCAGCATTTT.

The V and J genes are TRBV19 and TRBJ2-7; 9 bases align to TRBD1. V was pared by 6 bases and J by 4 bases, with 7 bases of the junction left unmatched. CDR3 length: 14 residues. Germline loops: CDR1 LNHDA, CDR2 SQIVND (reference sequence). DNA for the CDR3: TGTGCCAGTAGCCGGGGACAGGGCCCTTACGAGCAGTACTTC. Its translation is CASSRGQGPYEQYF.

The chain employs TRBV5-4 and TRBJ2-4; possibly TRBD1 for D (6 bases). From germline, CDR1 is SGHNT and CDR2 YYREEE (reference sequence). CDR3 length: 15 amino acids. Trimming took off 0 bases at V and 6 bases at J, with 13 bases between the two ends. CDR3 in DNA: TGTGCCAGCAGCTTGGACCGGCAGGGGACAAACATTCAGTACTTC. It translates to CASSLDRQGTNIQYF.

This clone appeared a single time. The CDR3 coding sequence is TGTGCCAGCAGCATTACTAGCGGGAGTTTTCCAGATACGCAGTATTTT. It specifies CASSITSGSFPDTQYF. V and J are TRBV9 and TRBJ2-3; TRBD2 matches at 11 bases. This CDR3 spans 16 amino acids. Germline CDR1 reads SGDLS; CDR2 reads YYNGEE. V trimming: 4 bases; J trimming: 4 bases; junction bases outside the gene matches: 8.

The chain links TRBV10-3 to TRBJ1-1, with TRBD1 as a possible D gene (6 bases). Germline assignment: CDR1 ENHRY and CDR2 SYGVKD. V dropped 3 bases and J dropped 1 base, with 12 bases sitting between them. CDR3 length: 15 amino acids. Here the CDR3 DNA reads TGTGCCATCAGTGACTTACAGGGTGGGAACACTGAAGCTTTCTTT. It specifies CAISDLQGGNTEAFF.

The rearrangement uses TRBV27 and TRBJ1-1; perhaps TRBD1 as D (6 bases). The germline gives CDR1 MNHEY, CDR2 SMNVEV (reference sequence). Deletions cut 6 bases from V and 0 bases from J, with 8 bases between. The CDR3 is 13 amino acids. The CDR3: CASRSGVNTEAFF. As DNA, the CDR3 is TGTGCCAGCAGATCAGGGGTGAACACTGAAGCTTTCTTT.

The chain links TRBV6-5 to TRBJ1-1; perhaps TRBD1 as D (6 bases). This CDR3 has 15 amino acids. The germline gives CDR1 MNHEY, CDR2 SVGAGI. The V end lost 4 bases, the J end lost 0 bases, and 12 bases lay between the germline ends. CDR3 in amino acids: CASSFRGRMNTEAFF. CDR3 in DNA: TGTGCCAGCAGTTTTAGGGGGAGAATGAACACTGAAGCTTTCTTT.

This chain joins TRBV9 and TRBJ1-2, with a tentative D call TRBD1 (5 bases). The length of the CDR3 is 15 residues. Per the germline V gene, CDR1 is SGDLS and CDR2 is YYNGEE. The V gene lost 0 bases and the J gene lost 8 bases, with 17 bases spanning the gap. CDR3 in DNA: TGTGCCAGCAGCGTAGTGGAGGGGCGAATGGGGGGCTACACCTTC. This translates into CASSVVEGRMGGYTF. Full variable domain (remainder filled in from reference TRBV9 and TRBJ1-2): DSGVTQTPKHLITATGQRVTLRCSPRSGDLSVYWYQQSLDQGLQFLIQYYNGEERAKGNILERFSAQQFPDLHSELNLSSLELGDSALYFCASSVVEGRMGGYTFGSGTRLTVV.

The chain recombines TRBV27 with TRBJ2-4; 7 bases agree with TRBD1. J was trimmed by 0 bases and V by 4 bases; bases with no gene match: 12. This CDR3 comprises 18 residues. From germline, CDR1 is MNHEY and CDR2 SMNVEV (reference sequence). The CDR3 nucleotides read TGTGCCAGCAGTTCCCTCCTTCGACAGGGATTAGCCAAAAACATTCAGTACTTC. Amino acid sequence: CASSSLLRQGLAKNIQYF.